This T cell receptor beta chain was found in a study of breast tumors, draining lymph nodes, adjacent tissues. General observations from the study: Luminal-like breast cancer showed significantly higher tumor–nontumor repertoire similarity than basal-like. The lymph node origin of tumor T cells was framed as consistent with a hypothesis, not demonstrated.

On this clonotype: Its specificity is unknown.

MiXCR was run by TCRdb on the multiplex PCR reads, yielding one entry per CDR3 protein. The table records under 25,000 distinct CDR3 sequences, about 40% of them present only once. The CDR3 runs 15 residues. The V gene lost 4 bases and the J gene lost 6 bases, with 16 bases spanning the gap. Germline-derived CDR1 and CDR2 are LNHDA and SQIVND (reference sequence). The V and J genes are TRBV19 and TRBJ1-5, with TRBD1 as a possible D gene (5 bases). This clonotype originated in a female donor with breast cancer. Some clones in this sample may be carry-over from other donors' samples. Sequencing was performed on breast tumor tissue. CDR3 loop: CASSTWTRGSQPQHF. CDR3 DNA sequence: TGTGCCAGTAGTACCTGGACAAGGGGCAGTCAGCCCCAGCATTTT.